This T cell receptor (beta chain) was captured in a study of shared clonotypes between healthy human individuals. Clones were sequenced by immunoSEQ multiplex PCR, and TCRdb holds only the in-frame ones, with some missing. The table lists 1.4 million or so clones, approximately 98.5% of them singletons. CDR1 and CDR2 (germline): SGHVS, FQNEAQ. The CDR3 extends over 18 amino acids. Trimming stripped 5 bases from V and 3 bases from J, with 25 bases between. The chain carries TRBV7-8 and TRBJ2-5; D remains unclear. What was sequenced was naive CD4+ T cells sorted from blood. Documented subset: CD45RA+ positively selected. This receptor was identified in a man aged 30 to 45 in good health. CDR3: CASSPASETRPFEETQYF. The DNA of the CDR3 is TGTGCCAGCAGCCCTGCCTCGGAAACACGGCCCTTCGAAGAGACCCAGTACTTC.